The T cell receptor (beta chain) described here comes from a study of OX40 agonist ivuxolimab in advanced cancers. In the study overall: Three patients had partial responses: one hepatocellular carcinoma, two cutaneous melanoma.

TCRdb's table, derived via immunoSEQ multiplex PCR, lists solely in-frame clones and lacks some. This repertoire shows 30,000 to 40,000 clones, 81% found once; its top ten account for less than 20%. General observations from the study: CD8+ T cells averaged more expanded clones than CD4+.

CDR3 length: 14 residues. Per germline, CDR1 SGDLS and CDR2 YYNGEE. Trimming removed 0 bases from V and 7 bases from J, with 11 bases in between. Details on this clone: Antigen unknown.

This TCR came from an adult with an advanced solid tumor such as melanoma, head and neck, liver or kidney cancer. This sample comprised CD4+ or CD8+ T cells sorted from blood, obtained in a trial of the OX40 agonist ivuxolimab. The genes are TRBV9 and TRBJ2-1, with D maybe TRBD2 (5 bases). CDR3 coding DNA: TGTGCCAGCAGCGTAGACCCTAGCTCGAATGAGCAGTTCTTC. Translation gives CASSVDPSSNEQFF.